The T cell receptor beta chain under discussion was sequenced for a study of blood T cell repertoires in COVID-19. Overall study context: Samples came from the United States, Italy and Spain, spanning acute and convalescent COVID-19. From T cells, B-cell-depleted T cells, or PBMCs came the material, which was cDNA or gDNA.

A few counts support this clone. Authors' data handling: It was from reference gene primer amplification that nucleated cell counts were estimated. Generated by immunoSEQ multiplex PCR, the TCRdb table keeps only in-frame clones and is missing some. V, J and clone size are taken as reported in that table, and D and trimming were inferred from the DNA itself. Of about 64,000 clones in the sample, more than 65% are singletons; the top ten hold around 5%. V trimming: 5 bases; J trimming: 1 base; junction bases outside the gene matches: 6. CDR3 length equals 14 residues. The V gene's germline CDR1 is SQVTM and CDR2 ANQGSEA.

This TCR was sampled from a human donor in a cohort sampled during active COVID-19. The chain has TRBV29-1 and TRBJ2-7; the match to TRBD1 covers 9 bases. Sample: peripheral blood. CDR3 bases: TGCAGCGTTTCGGGGGACAGGGCATCCTACGAGCAGTACTTC. Protein: CSVSGDRASYEQYF.